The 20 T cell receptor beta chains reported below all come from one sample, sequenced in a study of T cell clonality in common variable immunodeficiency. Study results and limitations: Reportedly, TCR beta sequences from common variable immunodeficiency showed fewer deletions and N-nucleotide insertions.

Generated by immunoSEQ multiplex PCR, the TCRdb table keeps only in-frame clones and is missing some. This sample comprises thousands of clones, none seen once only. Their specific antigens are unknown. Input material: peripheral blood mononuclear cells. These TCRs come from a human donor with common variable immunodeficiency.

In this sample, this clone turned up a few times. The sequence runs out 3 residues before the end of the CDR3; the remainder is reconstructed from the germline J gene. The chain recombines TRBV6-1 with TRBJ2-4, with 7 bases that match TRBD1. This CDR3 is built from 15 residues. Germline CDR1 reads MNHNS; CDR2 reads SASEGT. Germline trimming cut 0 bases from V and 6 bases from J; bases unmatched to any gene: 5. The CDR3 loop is CASSEATGAGNIQYF. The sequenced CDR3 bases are TGTGCCAGCAGTGAAGCCACAGGGGCCGGAAACATT.

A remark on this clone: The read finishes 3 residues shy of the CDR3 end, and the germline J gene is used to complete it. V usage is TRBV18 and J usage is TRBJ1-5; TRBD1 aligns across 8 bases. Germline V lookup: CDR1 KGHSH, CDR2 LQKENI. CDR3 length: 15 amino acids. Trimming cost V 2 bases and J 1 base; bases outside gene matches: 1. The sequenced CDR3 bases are TGTGCCAGCTCACCAAACAGGGGGAGCAATCAGCCC. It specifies CASSPNRGSNQP. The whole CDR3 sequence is CASSPNRGSNQPQHF.

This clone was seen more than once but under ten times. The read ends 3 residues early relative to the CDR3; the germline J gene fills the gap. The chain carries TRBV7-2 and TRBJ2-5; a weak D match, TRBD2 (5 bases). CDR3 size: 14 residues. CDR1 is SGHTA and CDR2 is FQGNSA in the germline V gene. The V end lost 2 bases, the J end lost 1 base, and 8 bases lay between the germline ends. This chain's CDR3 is CASSLRGSQETQYF. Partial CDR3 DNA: TGTGCCAGCAGCTTAAGAGGGTCCCAAGAGACC.

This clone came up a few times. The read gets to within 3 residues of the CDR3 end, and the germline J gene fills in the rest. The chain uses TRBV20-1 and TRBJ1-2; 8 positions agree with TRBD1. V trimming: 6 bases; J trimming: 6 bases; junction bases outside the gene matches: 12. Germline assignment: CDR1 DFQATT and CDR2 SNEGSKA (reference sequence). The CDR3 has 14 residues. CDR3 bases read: TGCAGTGCCCCAAAGTTCGGACAGGGCGATGGC. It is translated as CSAPKFGQGDG. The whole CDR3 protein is CSAPKFGQGDGYTF.

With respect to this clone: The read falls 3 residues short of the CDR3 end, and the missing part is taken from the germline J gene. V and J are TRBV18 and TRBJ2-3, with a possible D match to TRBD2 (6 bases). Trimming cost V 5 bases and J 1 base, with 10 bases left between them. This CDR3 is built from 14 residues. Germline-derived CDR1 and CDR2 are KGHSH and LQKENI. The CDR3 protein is CASSEGTGTDTQYF. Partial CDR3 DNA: TGTGCCAGCTCAGAGGGGACTGGCACAGATACG. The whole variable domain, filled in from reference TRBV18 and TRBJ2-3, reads NAGVMQNPRHLVRRRGQEARLRCSPMKGHSHVYWYRQLPEEGLKFMVYLQKENIIDESGMPKERFSAEFPKEGPSILRIQQVVRGDSAAYFCASSEGTGTDTQYFGPGTRLTVL.

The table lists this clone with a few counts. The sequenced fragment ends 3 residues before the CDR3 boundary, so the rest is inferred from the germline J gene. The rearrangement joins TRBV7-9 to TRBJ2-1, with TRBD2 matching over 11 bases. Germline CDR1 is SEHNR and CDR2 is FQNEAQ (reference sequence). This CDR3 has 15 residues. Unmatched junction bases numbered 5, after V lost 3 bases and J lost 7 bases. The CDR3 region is CASSFTSGSHNEQFF. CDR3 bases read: TGTGCCAGCAGCTTCACTAGCGGGAGTCATAATGAG.

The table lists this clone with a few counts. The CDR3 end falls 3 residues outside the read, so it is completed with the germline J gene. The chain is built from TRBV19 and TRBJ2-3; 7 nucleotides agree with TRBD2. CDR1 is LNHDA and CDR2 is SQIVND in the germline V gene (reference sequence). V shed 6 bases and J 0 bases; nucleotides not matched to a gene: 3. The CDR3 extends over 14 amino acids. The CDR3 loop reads CASRLAVSTDTQYF. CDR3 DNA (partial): TGTGCCAGTAGGCTAGCGGTGAGCACAGATACG.

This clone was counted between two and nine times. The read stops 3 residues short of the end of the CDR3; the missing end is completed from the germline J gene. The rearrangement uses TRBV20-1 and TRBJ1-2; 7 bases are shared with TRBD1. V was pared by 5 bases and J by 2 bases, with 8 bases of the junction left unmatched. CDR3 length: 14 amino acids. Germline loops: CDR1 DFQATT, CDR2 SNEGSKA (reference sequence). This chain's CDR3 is CSASWTGRNYGYTF. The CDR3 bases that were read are TGCAGTGCTTCCTGGACAGGAAGAAACTATGGC.

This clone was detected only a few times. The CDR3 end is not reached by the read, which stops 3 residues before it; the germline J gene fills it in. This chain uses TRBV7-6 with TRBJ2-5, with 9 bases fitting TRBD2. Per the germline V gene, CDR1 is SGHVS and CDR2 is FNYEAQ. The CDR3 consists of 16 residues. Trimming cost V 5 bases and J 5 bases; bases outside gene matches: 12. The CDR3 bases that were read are TGTGCCAGCAGCCCGGGGAGCGGGAGGAGTGGGGAGACC. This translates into CASSPGSGRSGET. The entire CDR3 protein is CASSPGSGRSGETQYF.

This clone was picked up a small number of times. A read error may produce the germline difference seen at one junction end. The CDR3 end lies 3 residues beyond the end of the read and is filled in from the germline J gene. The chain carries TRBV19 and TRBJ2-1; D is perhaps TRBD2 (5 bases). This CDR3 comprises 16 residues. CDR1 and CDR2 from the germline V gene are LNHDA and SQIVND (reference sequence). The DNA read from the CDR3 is TGTGCCGGTAGTATAAGGGATCCCACCGGACTCAATGAG. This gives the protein CAGSIRDPTGLNE. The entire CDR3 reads CAGSIRDPTGLNEQFF.

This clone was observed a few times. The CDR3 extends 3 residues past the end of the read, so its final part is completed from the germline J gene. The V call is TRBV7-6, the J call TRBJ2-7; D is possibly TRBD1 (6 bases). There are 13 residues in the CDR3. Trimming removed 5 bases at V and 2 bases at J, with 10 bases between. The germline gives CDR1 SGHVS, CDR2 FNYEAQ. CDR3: CASSQDRTYEQYF. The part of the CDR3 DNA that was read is TGTGCCAGCAGCCAAGACAGGACCTACGAG. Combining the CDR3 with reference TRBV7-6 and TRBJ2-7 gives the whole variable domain GAGVSQSPRYKVTKRGQDVALRCDPISGHVSLYWYRQALGQGPEFLTYFNYEAQQDKSGLPNDRFSAERPEGSISTLTIQRTEQRDSAMYRCASSQDRTYEQYFGPGTRLTVT.

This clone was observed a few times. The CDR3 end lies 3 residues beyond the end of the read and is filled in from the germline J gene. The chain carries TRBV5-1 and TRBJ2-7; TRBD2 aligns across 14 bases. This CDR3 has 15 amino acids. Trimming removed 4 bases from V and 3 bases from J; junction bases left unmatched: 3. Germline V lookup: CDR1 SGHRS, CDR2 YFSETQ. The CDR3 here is CASSRTSGRFYEQYF. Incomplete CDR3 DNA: TGCGCCAGCAGCAGGACTAGCGGGAGGTTCTACGAG. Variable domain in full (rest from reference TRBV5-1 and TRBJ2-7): KAGVTQTPRYLIKTRGQQVTLSCSPISGHRSVSWYQQTPGQGLQFLFEYFSETQRNKGNFPGRFSGRQFSNSRSEMNVSTLELGDSALYLCASSRTSGRFYEQYFGPGTRLTVT.

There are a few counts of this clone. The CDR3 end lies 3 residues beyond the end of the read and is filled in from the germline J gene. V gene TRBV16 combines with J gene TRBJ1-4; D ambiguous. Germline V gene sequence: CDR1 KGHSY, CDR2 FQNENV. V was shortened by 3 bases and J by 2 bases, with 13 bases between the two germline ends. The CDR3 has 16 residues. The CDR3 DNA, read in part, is TGTGCCAGCAGCCACCTCGGGGATCTCACTAATGAAAAA. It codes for CASSHLGDLTNEK. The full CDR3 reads CASSHLGDLTNEKLFF. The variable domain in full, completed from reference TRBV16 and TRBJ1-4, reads GEEVAQTPKHLVRGEGQKAKLYCAPIKGHSYVFWYQQVLKNEFKFLISFQNENVFDETGMPKERFSAKCLPNSPCSLEIQATKLEDSAVYFCASSHLGDLTNEKLFFGSGTQLSVL.

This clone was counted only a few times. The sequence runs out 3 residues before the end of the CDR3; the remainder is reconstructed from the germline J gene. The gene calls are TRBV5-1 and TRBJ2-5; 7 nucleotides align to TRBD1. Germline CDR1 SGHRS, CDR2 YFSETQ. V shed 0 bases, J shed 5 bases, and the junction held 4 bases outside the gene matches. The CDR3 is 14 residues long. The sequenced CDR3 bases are TGCGCCAGCAGCTTGGAGGGGGCGGATGAGACC. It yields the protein CASSLEGADET. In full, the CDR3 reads CASSLEGADETQYF.

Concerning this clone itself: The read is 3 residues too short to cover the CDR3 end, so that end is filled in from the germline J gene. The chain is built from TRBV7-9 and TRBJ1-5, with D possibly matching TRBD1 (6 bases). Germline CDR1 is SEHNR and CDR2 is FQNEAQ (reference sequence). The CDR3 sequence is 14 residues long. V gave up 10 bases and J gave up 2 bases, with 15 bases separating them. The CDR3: CATLQGTGNQPQHF. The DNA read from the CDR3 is TGTGCCACCCTGCAGGGGACGGGCAATCAGCCC. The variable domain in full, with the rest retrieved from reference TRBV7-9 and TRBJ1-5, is DTGVSQNPRHKITKRGQNVTFRCDPISEHNRLYWYRQTLGQGPEFLTYFQNEAQLEKSRLLSDRFSAERPKGSFSTLEIQRTEQGDSAMYLCATLQGTGNQPQHFGDGTRLSIL.

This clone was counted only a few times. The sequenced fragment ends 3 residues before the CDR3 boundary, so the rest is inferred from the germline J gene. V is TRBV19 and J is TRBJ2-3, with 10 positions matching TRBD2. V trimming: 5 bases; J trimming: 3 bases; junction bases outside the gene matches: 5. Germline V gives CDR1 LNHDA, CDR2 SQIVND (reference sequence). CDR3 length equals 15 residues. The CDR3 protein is CASSLGLASTDTQYF. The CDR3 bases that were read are TGTGCCAGTAGTTTGGGACTAGCGTCAACAGATACG.

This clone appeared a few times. The CDR3 DNA, read in part, is TGCGCCAGCAGCTTGGGAGGTCTTTCAAGCTCTGGGGCCAACGTC. It codes for CASSLGGLSSSGANV. The whole CDR3 sequence reads CASSLGGLSSSGANVLTF. The gene calls are TRBV5-1 and TRBJ2-6; no definite D call. The CDR3 is cut off 3 residues early in the read; its end comes from the germline J gene. This CDR3 contains 18 residues. V dropped 0 bases and J dropped 0 bases, with 13 bases sitting between them. Germline assignment: CDR1 SGHRS and CDR2 YFSETQ. Supplemented by reference TRBV5-1 and TRBJ2-6, the full variable domain reads KAGVTQTPRYLIKTRGQQVTLSCSPISGHRSVSWYQQTPGQGLQFLFEYFSETQRNKGNFPGRFSGRQFSNSRSEMNVSTLELGDSALYLCASSLGGLSSSGANVLTFGAGSRLTVL.

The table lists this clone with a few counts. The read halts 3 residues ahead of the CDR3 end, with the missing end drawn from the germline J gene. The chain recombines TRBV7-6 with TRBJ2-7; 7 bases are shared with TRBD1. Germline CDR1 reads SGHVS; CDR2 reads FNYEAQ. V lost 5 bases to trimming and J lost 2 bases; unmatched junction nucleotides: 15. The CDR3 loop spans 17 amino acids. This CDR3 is CASSHRTGPTLPYEQYF. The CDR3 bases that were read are TGTGCCAGCAGCCACCGGACAGGCCCGACGTTACCCTACGAG.

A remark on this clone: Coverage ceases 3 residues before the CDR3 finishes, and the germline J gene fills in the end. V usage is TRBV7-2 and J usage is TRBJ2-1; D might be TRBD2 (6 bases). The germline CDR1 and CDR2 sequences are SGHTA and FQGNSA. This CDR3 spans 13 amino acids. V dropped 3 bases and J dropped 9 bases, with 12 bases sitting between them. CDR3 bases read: TGTGCCAGCAGCTTTGAACTAGCCACTGAG. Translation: CASSFELATE. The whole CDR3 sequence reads CASSFELATEQFF.

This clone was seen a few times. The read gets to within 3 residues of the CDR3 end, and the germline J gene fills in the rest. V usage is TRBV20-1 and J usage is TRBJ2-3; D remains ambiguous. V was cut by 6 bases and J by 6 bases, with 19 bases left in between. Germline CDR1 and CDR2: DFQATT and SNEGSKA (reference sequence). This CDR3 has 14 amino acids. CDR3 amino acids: CSAAPGGPSDTQYF. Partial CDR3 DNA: TGCAGTGCCGCCCCGGGTGGTCCTTCTGATACG.